Below are 8 T cell receptor beta chains sequenced from a single sample in a study of sequential checkpoint blockade in melanoma. Libraries were prepared by immunoSEQ multiplex PCR; TCRdb keeps only in-frame clonotypes and omits some of them. The sample consists of 25,000 to 30,000 clones, roughly 76% of them appearing once. As for treatment: randomized to nivolumab then ipilimumab (arm A) or the reverse (arm B). Sequenced material: CD8+ T cells sorted from blood (inferred from file names), taken from a patient given nivolumab and ipilimumab in sequence. These TCRs come from a human donor with melanoma.

This chain uses TRBV6-5 with TRBJ1-1; TRBD1 might be the D (5 bases). Trimming cost V 4 bases and J 6 bases, with 18 bases left between them. The CDR3 runs to 15 residues. CDR1 MNHEY and CDR2 SVGAGI come from the germline V gene. In DNA form, the CDR3 reads TGTGCCAGCAGTTCCCCCGGGCAGGGAAGGGCTGAAGCTTTCTTT. Its protein is CASSSPGQGRAEAFF.

The chain joins TRBV5-1 to TRBJ2-7; 7 bases align to TRBD1. Germline assignment: CDR1 SGHRS and CDR2 YFSETQ. The length of the CDR3 is 12 residues. V shed 4 bases and J 4 bases; nucleotides not matched to a gene: 2. The CDR3 reads CASSPGQYEQYF. CDR3 coding DNA: TGCGCCAGCAGCCCGGGACAGTACGAGCAGTACTTC.

The chain has TRBV28 and TRBJ2-2; D is perhaps TRBD1 (6 bases). V lost 2 bases and J lost 4, with 8 bases in between. The germline V gene has CDR1 MDHEN and CDR2 SYDVKM. The CDR3 length is 14 residues. CDR3 residues: CASSLTGTTGELFF. As DNA, the CDR3 is TGTGCCAGCAGTTTAACAGGGACCACCGGGGAGCTGTTTTTT.

This clone was seen a handful of times. The J gene is TRBJ1-1, the V gene TRBV6-1; D is perhaps TRBD1 (5 bases). There are 14 residues in the CDR3. The germline CDR1 and CDR2 sequences are MNHNS and SASEGT. The ends were cut back, 5 bases at V and 4 bases at J, with 14 bases in the middle. The CDR3 DNA reads TGTGCCAGCAGTTCCCCCCGGGGGGGCACTGAAGCTTTCTTT. This codes for CASSSPRGGTEAFF.

In this sample, this clone turned up a few times. The chain couples TRBV27 to TRBJ1-5; 9 nucleotides match TRBD1. Per the germline V gene, CDR1 is MNHEY and CDR2 is SMNVEV (reference sequence). Losses at the gene ends were 5 bases for V and 5 bases for J; bases not matched to a gene: 4. CDR3 length: 14 residues. The CDR3 bases are TGTGCCAGCAGTCCCACAGGGGGCTATCAGCCCCAGCATTTT. It is translated as CASSPTGGYQPQHF.

The chain links TRBV9 to TRBJ1-1; perhaps TRBD1 as D (6 bases). Germline V gene lookup returns CDR1 SGDLS and CDR2 YYNGEE. CDR3 length: 15 residues. Deletions cut 1 base from V and 3 bases from J, with 13 bases between. DNA of the CDR3: TGTGCCAGCAGCGTATCTGGGGGGGCCGACACTGAAGCTTTCTTT. Translating gives CASSVSGGADTEAFF.

The chain carries TRBV4-1 and TRBJ1-1; 7 bases match TRBD1. The CDR3 loop spans 14 amino acids. Germline V gene lookup returns CDR1 MGHRA and CDR2 YSYEKL. Trimming at V came to 0 bases and at J to 6 bases, leaving 4 bases not matched to a gene. For the CDR3, the DNA is TGCGCCAGCAGCCAAGAAGGGGGCTGGCCTGAAGCTTTCTTT. Its protein product is CASSQEGGWPEAFF.

The rearrangement uses TRBV19 and TRBJ1-5; 9 bases are shared with TRBD1. CDR1 is LNHDA, CDR2 SQIVND, per germline (reference sequence). Unmatched junction bases numbered 11, after V lost 5 bases and J lost 0 bases. The CDR3 has 18 residues. The CDR3 coding sequence is TGTGCCAGTAGTCCCGGGGACAGGGCTATCTATAGCAATCAGCCCCAGCATTTT. It encodes CASSPGDRAIYSNQPQHF.